This T cell receptor beta chain was profiled in a study of blood T cell repertoires in COVID-19. Looking at the study overall: Sample material is recorded as cDNA or gDNA derived from T cells, B-cell-depleted T cells, or PBMCs.

V was shortened by 0 bases and J by 9 bases, with 9 bases between the two germline ends. This CDR3 has 14 residues. Germline V CDR1 and CDR2: MRHNA, SNTAGT. This clone was observed a few times. In the original workflow: Amplification with reference gene primers provided the estimates of nucleated cell counts. Assay: immunoSEQ multiplex PCR; the TCRdb copy retains only in-frame clones and omits some. The V and J calls and clone size were taken over from that table, and D and trimming were inferred from the DNA. The table lists around 140,000 clones, about 89% of them singletons. The chain carries TRBV6-4 and TRBJ1-6; a possible D gene is TRBD1 (6 bases). This TCR was sampled from a man aged 55 to 70 with active or convalescent COVID-19. Specimen: peripheral blood. CDR3 in amino acids: CASSDSQGGSPLHF. In DNA form, the CDR3 reads TGTGCCAGCAGTGACTCACAGGGCGGTTCACCCCTCCACTTT.